This T cell receptor (beta chain) is drawn from a study of CD8+ T cells in alopecia areata. The treatment was: oral pan-JAK inhibitor, 5-10 mg twice daily. Extracted RNA was reverse transcribed, and the resulting cDNA served as sequencing template. Clones were read by immunoSEQ multiplex PCR, and TCRdb kept only the in-frame ones, dropping some. Among approximately 280,000 clones listed, 55% to 70% were seen once. The CDR3 length is 21 residues. Losses at the gene ends were 1 base for V and 3 bases for J; bases not matched to a gene: 19. In its sample, this clone was seen a few times. The material sequenced was CD4+ T cells sorted from blood, taken at week 24, from a patient treated with tofacitinib. This TCR came from a human donor with alopecia areata. The genes are TRBV23-1 and TRBJ1-4; TRBD1 matches at 8 bases. TRBV23-1 is placed among ORFs of uncertain function. The CDR3 loop reads CASSQCGSQGAKRCSNEKLFF. In nucleotides, the CDR3 is TGCGCCAGCAGTCAATGCGGGAGCCAGGGGGCGAAGAGGTGTTCTAATGAAAAACTGTTTTTT.